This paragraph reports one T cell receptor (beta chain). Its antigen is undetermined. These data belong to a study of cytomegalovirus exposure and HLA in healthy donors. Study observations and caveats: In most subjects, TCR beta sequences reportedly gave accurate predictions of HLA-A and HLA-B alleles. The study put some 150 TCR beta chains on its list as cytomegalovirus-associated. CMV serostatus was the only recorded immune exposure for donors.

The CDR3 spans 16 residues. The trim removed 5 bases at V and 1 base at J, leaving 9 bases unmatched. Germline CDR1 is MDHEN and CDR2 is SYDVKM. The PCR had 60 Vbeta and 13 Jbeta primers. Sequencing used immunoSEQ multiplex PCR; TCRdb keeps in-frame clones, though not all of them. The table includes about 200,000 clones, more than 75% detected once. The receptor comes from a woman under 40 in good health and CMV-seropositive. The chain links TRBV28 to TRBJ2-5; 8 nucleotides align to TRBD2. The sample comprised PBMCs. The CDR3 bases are TGTGCCAGCAGTCTCCGGATCGGGGGGGGCCAAGAGACCCAGTACTTC. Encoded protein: CASSLRIGGGQETQYF.